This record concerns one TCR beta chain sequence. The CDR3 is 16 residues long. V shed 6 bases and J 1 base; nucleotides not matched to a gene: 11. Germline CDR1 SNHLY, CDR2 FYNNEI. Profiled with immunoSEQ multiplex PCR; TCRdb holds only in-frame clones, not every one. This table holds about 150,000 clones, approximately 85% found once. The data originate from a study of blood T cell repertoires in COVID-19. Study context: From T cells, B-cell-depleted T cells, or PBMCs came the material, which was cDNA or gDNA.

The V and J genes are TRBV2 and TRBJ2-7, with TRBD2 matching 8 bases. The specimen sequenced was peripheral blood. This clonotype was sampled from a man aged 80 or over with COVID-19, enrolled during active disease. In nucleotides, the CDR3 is TGTGCCAGCAGGCGCGGGAGCGGGGGATCGTCCTACGAGCAGTACTTC. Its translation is CASRRGSGGSSYEQYF. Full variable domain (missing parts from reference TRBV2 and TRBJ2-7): EPEVTQTPSHQVTQMGQEVILRCVPISNHLYFYWYRQILGQKVEFLVSFYNNEISEKSEIFDDQFSVERPDGSNFTLKIRSTKLEDSAMYFCASRRGSGGSSYEQYFGPGTRLTVT.